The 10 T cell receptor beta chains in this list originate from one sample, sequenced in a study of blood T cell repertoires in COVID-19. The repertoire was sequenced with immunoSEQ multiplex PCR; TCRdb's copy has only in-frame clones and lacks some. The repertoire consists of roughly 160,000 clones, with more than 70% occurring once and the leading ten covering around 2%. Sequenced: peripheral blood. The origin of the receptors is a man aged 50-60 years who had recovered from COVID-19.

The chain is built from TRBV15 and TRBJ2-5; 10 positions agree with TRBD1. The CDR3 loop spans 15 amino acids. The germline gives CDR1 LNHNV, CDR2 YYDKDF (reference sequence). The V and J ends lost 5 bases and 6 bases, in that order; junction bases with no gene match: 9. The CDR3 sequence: CATSYRDRGPQTQYF. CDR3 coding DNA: TGTGCCACCAGCTACCGGGACAGGGGTCCGCAGACCCAGTACTTC.

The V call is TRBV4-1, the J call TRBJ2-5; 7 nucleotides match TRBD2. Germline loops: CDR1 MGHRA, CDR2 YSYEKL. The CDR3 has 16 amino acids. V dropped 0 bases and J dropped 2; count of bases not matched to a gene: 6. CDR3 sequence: CASSQEAGAEQETQYF. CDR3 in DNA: TGCGCCAGCAGCCAAGAGGCGGGAGCGGAACAAGAGACCCAGTACTTC.

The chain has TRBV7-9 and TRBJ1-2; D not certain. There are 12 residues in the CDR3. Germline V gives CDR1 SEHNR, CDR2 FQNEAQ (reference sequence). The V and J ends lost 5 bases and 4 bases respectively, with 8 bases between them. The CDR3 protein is CASSPMVYGYTF. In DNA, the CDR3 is TGTGCCAGCAGCCCTATGGTCTATGGCTACACCTTC.

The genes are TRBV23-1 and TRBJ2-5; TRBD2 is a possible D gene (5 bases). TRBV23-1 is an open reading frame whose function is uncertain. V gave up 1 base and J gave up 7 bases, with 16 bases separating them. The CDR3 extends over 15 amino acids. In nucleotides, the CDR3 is TGCGCCAGCAGTCAATTGAAGCGGCCCCCGGGGACCCAGTACTTC. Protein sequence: CASSQLKRPPGTQYF.

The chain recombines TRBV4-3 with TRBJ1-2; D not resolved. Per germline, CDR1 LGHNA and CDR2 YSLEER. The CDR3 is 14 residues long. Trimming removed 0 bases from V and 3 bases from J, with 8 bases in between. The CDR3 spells CASSQDEGYYGYTF. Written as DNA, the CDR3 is TGCGCCAGCAGCCAAGACGAGGGATACTATGGCTACACCTTC.

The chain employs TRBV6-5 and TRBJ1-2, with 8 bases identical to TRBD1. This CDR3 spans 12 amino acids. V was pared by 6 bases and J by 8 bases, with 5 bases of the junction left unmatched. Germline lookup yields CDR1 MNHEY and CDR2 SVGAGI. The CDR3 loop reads CASRQGAGGYTF. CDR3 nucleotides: TGTGCCAGCAGGCAGGGGGCGGGAGGCTACACCTTC.

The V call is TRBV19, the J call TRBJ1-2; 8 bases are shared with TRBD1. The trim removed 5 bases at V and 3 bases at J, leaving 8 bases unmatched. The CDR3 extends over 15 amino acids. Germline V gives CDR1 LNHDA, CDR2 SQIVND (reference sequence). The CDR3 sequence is CASSDPPTGDYGYTF. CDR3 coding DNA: TGTGCCAGTAGTGATCCCCCGACAGGGGACTATGGCTACACCTTC.

CDR3 in amino acids: CASRPGQVTQPQHF. The CDR3 DNA reads as TGCGCCAGCAGGCCCGGACAGGTTACTCAGCCCCAGCATTTT. This sequence joins TRBV10-2 and TRBJ1-5; 7 bases are a match to TRBD1. The CDR3 sequence is 14 residues long. The ends lost 6 bases at V and 6 bases at J; junction bases unmatched: 8. The germline V gene encodes CDR1 WSHSY and CDR2 SAAADI.

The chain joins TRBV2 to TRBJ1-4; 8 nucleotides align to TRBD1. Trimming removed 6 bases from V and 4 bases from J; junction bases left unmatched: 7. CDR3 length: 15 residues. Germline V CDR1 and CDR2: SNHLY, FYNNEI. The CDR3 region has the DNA TGTGCCAGCAGAAAACAGGGGGTGCTTAATGAAAAACTGTTTTTT. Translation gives CASRKQGVLNEKLFF.

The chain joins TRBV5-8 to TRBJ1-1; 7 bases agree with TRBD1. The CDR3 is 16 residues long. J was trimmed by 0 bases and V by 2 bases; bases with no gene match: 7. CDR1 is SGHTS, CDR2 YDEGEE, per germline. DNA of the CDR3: TGTGCCAGCAGCTTTTGGGACAGAGTAATGAACACTGAAGCTTTCTTT. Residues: CASSFWDRVMNTEAFF.